Given below is one TCR beta chain in context. Within the sample, other DNA sequences also encode this same CDR3. CDR1 SGDLS and CDR2 YYNGEE come from the germline V gene. V lost 0 bases to trimming and J lost 0 bases, with 4 bases between them. The CDR3 consists of 14 residues. Sequenced by immunoSEQ multiplex PCR; TCRdb stores in-frame clones only, minus some. This sample has about 110,000 clones, with roughly four fifths found just once. The entry originates in a study of control samples from healthy donors and cancer patients. The origin of this receptor is a man younger than 35 in good health. The rearrangement joins TRBV9 to TRBJ1-3; no clear D. Sequenced material: blood. The CDR3 nucleotides read TGTGCCAGCAGCGTAGAGGGCTCTGGAAACACCATATATTTT. Encoded protein: CASSVEGSGNTIYF.